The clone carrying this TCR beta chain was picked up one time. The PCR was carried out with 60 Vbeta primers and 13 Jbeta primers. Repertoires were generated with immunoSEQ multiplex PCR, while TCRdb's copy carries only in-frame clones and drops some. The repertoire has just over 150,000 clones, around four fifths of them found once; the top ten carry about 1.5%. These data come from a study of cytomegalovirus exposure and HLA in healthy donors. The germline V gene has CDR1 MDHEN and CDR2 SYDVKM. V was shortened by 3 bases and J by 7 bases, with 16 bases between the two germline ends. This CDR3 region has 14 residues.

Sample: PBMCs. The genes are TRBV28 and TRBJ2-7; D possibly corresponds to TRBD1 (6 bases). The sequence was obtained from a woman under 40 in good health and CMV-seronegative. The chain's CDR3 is CASSLRGNSREQYF. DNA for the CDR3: TGTGCCAGCAGTTTGAGGGGGAATTCGCGAGAGCAGTACTTC. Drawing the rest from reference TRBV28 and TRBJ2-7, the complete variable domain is DVKVTQSSRYLVKRTGEKVFLECVQDMDHENMFWYRQDPGLGLRLIYFSYDVKMKEKGDIPEGYSVSREKKERFSLILESASTNQTSMYLCASSLRGNSREQYFGPGTRLTVT.